Listed below are T cell receptor beta chains from one sample, sequenced in a study of siplizumab effects on memory and regulatory T cells. This table comes from immunoSEQ multiplex PCR, and its TCRdb copy is limited to in-frame clones, with some not included. The sample includes about 100,000 clones, roughly 94% seen only once; the top ten take 1.3%. Sequencing was done on a sample of non-Treg CD4+ T cells sorted from blood. The receptors come from a human donor in good health. The CDR3 runs from the conserved cysteine through the conserved F or W. Fields, in order: D gene, clone size, V gene, J gene, CDR3 DNA, CDR3 protein. The D gene is left open where the match is weak. Clone size is given for some rows only: seen once, a few or many times, or a class if the clone is expanded.

>TRBD1|-|TRBV7-2|TRBJ2-5
TGTGCCAGCAGCTCGGGACAGGTGGAGACCCAGTACTTC
CASSSGQVETQYF
>-|-|TRBV19|TRBJ1-2
TGTGCCAGTAGTATGGATGCAGGATTCTATGGCTACACCTTC
CASSMDAGFYGYTF
>-|-|TRBV7-9|TRBJ1-1
TGTGCCAGCAGCCTCACAGGCTTGAACACTGAAGCTTTCTTT
CASSLTGLNTEAFF
>-|-|TRBV2|TRBJ2-1
TGTGCCAGCAGGAAGGCCCTTGGTGAGCAGTTCTTC
CASRKALGEQFF
>TRBD1|-|TRBV9|TRBJ2-3
TGTGCCAGCAGCGTAGGTACAGGGGTTGAAGATACGCAGTATTTT
CASSVGTGVEDTQYF
>-|-|TRBV28|TRBJ1-3
TGTGCCAGCAGTCCCCCGTTCAGCTCTGGAAACACCATATATTTT
CASSPPFSSGNTIYF
>TRBD1|-|TRBV5-4|TRBJ1-3
TGTGCCAGCAGCCTTAGGAGGGGGCAAAGAAACACCATATATTTT
CASSLRRGQRNTIYF
>-|-|TRBV2|TRBJ1-1
TGTGCCGGCAGTTTGGACCTCACTGGGACTGAAGCTTTCTTT
CAGSLDLTGTEAFF
>TRBD1|once|TRBV7-9|TRBJ2-3
TGTGCCAGCAGCACCCGGACAGGGGCCGATACGCAGTATTTT
CASSTRTGADTQYF
>TRBD1|-|TRBV13|TRBJ2-6
TGTGCCAGCAGCTTATTTCTCTCGAGGACAGGGGATGGGGCCAACGTCCTGACTTTC
CASSLFLSRTGDGANVLTF
>-|-|TRBV2|TRBJ1-5
TGTGCCAGCAGTGAACGGGTTGGAGGGGTTCGGCAGCCCCAGCATTTT
CASSERVGGVRQPQHF
>TRBD1|-|TRBV6-6|TRBJ1-5
TGTGCCAGCAATATAGCGGACAGGGGCAATCAGCCCCAGCATTTT
CASNIADRGNQPQHF
>TRBD2|few|TRBV4-1|TRBJ2-1
TGCGCCAGCAGCCAAGATTGGGTGAGCGCTAGCGGGAGTTTTCGAGAGCAGTTCTTC
CASSQDWVSASGSFREQFF
>TRBD2|-|TRBV9|TRBJ2-1
TGTGCCAGCAGCGTAGTATCCCCCAGCGGGAGAGACAATGAGCAGTTCTTC
CASSVVSPSGRDNEQFF
>TRBD2|-|TRBV30|TRBJ2-1
TGTGCCTGGAGTGTAGCGGGGTCAGGGTCTGAGCAGTTCTTC
CAWSVAGSGSEQFF
>-|-|TRBV11-2|TRBJ2-3
TGTGCCAGCAGCTTTCCGGAGACAGATACGCAGTATTTT
CASSFPETDTQYF
>-|-|TRBV7-2|TRBJ1-1
TGTGCCAGCAGCTTAGCATTGGACGGGCGAAGGGCTGAAGCTTTCTTT
CASSLALDGRRAEAFF
>-|-|TRBV19|TRBJ2-7
TGTGCCAGTTCCCGGACAGAGACCTACGAGCAGTACTTC
CASSRTETYEQYF